This T cell receptor (beta chain) was profiled in a study of control samples from healthy donors and cancer patients. Germline V CDR1 and CDR2: MDHEN, SYDVKM. J lost 0 bases, V lost 8 bases, and 12 bases had no gene match. CDR3 size: 16 residues. Libraries were prepared by immunoSEQ multiplex PCR; TCRdb keeps only in-frame clonotypes and omits some of them. Of roughly 120,000 clones in the sample, nearly 90% are singletons; the top ten hold 3.2%. Sequenced: blood. The TCR sequence derives from a man in his forties or fifties in good health. The chain uses TRBV28 and TRBJ1-1; 7 bases align to TRBD1. CDR3 bases: TGTGCCAGCGATACCTGGGACAGTGGCATGAACACTGAAGCTTTCTTT. It codes for CASDTWDSGMNTEAFF. Together with reference TRBV28 and TRBJ1-1, the CDR3 gives the full variable domain: DVKVTQSSRYLVKRTGEKVFLECVQDMDHENMFWYRQDPGLGLRLIYFSYDVKMKEKGDIPEGYSVSREKKERFSLILESASTNQTSMYLCASDTWDSGMNTEAFFGQGTRLTVV.